This TCR beta chain came from a study of blood T cell repertoires in COVID-19 (dated by TCRdb to the early 2020s). In the study overall: Samples covering the acute and convalescent phases of COVID-19 were provided by collaborators in the United States, Italy and Spain. The material from the prospective study consisted of cDNA or gDNA derived from T cells, B-cell-depleted T cells, or PBMCs. Subjects who had been exposed to COVID-19, were actively infected with it, or had recovered from it provided the deeply sampled blood TCRbeta repertoires that made up the dataset. A freely available public database, intended as a resource for researchers studying the immune response to SARS-CoV-2, is where the repertoires were released. Samples were obtained from the ongoing ImmuneRACE study (first 160 participants) and from about 1,300 subjects provided by 6 global collaborators. Sample metadata almost always included a de-identified subject ID, COVID-19 status, age in years and sex. HLA class I and class II types, where available, came from metadata supplied by the sample provider rather than from assay-based typing. Summary of the overall study and its limitations: Clinical and demographic metadata were provided uncurated, with the amount varying by source and participant.

As for this clone: This receptor's antigen is unknown. Within one base of it there is no much larger clone, and no base qualities were kept.

The immunoSEQ Assay, a bias-controlled multiplex PCR, was used to amplify TCRbeta CDR3 regions from genomic DNA. Per the original workflow: The number of nucleated cells in each sample was estimated from the amplification of reference gene primers within the assay. To quantify the absolute abundance of each unique TCRbeta CDR3 rearrangement, sequence reads were collapsed and filtered. For each sample, productive Simpson clonality was calculated as the square root of Simpson's diversity index across productive rearrangements. Drawn from immuneACCESS, this table holds only the in-frame rearrangements with V and J called that TCRdb kept. Clones are partly lost; checked studies trace under half to an unresolved V gene and leave the rest unexplained. The DNA gave D and trimming, while V, J and clone size come from that table. This sample is represented by more than 300,000 clones; around 80% of them were singletons. The ten most abundant clones make up 0.95% to 1.5% of the sample.

For CDR1 and CDR2, the germline V gene (reference sequence) lists GTSNPN and SVGIG. From the cysteine through the phenylalanine, the CDR3 covers 13 amino acids. Only the CDR3 portion is preserved as DNA: 39 bases, with reading frame beginning at the first base. Cut back by 4 bases and 10 bases, the V and J ends lie 19 bases apart. Each collaborating institution followed its own protocols to collect whole blood in K2EDTA tubes. For TCRbeta analysis, collaborator samples were shipped as frozen whole blood, as isolated PBMCs, or as DNA extracted from either sample type. The rearrangement combines TRBV30 with TRBJ1-1; the D gene is perhaps TRBD1, on 5 matching bases. This sequence originates from a woman between 50 and 59 years old with acute or convalescent COVID-19. Sequencing was done on a sample of peripheral blood. Read as DNA, the sequence is TGTGCCTGGAATATGTGGGCAGGGACTCGAGCTTTCTTT. It translates as CAWNMWAGTRAFF.